The clone carrying this T cell receptor (beta chain) appeared a few times. Its target is unknown. The data belong to a study of regulatory T cells in long-lasting Graves disease. Through Arm-PCR of CDR3 regions and iRepertoire HTBI primers, TCR beta libraries were built. A single record per CDR3 protein comes from TCRdb applying MiXCR to the multiplex PCR reads. Among 350,000 to 550,000 distinct CDR3 sequences listed, approximately 15% were seen once. Time point given: newly diagnosed GD, antithyroid drugs for less than 3 months. The TCR library was made from RNA extracted from PBMCs. American Thyroid Association guidelines were used to diagnose Graves' disease. Study observations and caveats: TRBV28, TRBJ1-2 and TRBJ2-5 emerged as the favored segments in persistent disease.

Germline V gene data show CDR1 as SEHNR and CDR2 as FQNEAQ (reference sequence). Trimming stripped 1 base from V and 0 bases from J, with 11 bases between. The CDR3 is 16 residues long. Separately, the same data were catalogued under a study of T cells in Graves' hyperthyroidism and ophthalmopathy. That investigation notes: The HTBI primer set was used in a first-round RT-PCR of the TCR CDR3.

The chain has TRBV7-9 and TRBJ2-3; unclear D gene. The receptor comes from a woman in her 50s with Graves disease. This specimen consisted of peripheral blood mononuclear cells (PBMCs), obtained at new diagnosis, from a patient treated with antithyroid drugs. The CDR3 nucleotides read TGTGCCAGCAGCTTAGGGGCCGCGGCTAGCACAGATACGCAGTATTTT. Its translation: CASSLGAAASTDTQYF.